This TCR beta chain was retrieved from a study of spatial heterogeneity in lung cancer. Overall study results and limits: Tumor mutation count correlated with how many alpha and beta TCRs expanded intratumorally.

The library protocol tagged each TCR cDNA with a unique molecular identifier. TCRdb reanalysed the 5' RACE reads using MiXCR and keeps one entry per CDR3 protein. The table lists about 18,000 distinct CDR3 sequences, around a tenth of them singletons. This CDR3 comprises 17 residues. Trimming at V came to 6 bases and at J to 0 bases, leaving 9 bases not matched to a gene. The germline gives CDR1 MNHEY, CDR2 SMNVEV (reference sequence). Indicated time point: sample taken at primary tumor resection. This clonotype was detected ten times or more. Its antigen is still unknown. Within a library made for alpha chains, this beta chain is off target, and its count is uninformative.

The rearrangement joins TRBV27 to TRBJ1-5, with 9 bases matching TRBD1. The sequencing used lung tumor tissue, collected at surgery. The clonotype was recovered from a female donor with early-stage non-small cell lung cancer. CDR3: CASRIGTGLSSNQPQHF. CDR3 coding DNA: TGTGCCAGCAGGATTGGGACAGGGCTCAGTAGCAATCAGCCCCAGCATTTT.